What follows is one TCR beta chain and its context. Study processing details: Scientists estimated how many nucleated cells there were by amplifying reference gene primers. Using immunoSEQ multiplex PCR, the repertoire was profiled, and TCRdb retains in-frame clones only, with some absent. That table gives V, J and clone size, and the DNA gave D and trimming. Of some 40,000 clones listed, about two thirds are singletons. The entry originates in a study of blood T cell repertoires in COVID-19. The CDR3 loop spans 12 amino acids. The V and J ends lost 5 bases and 10 bases, in that order; junction bases with no gene match: 7. Germline V gives CDR1 LGHDT, CDR2 YNNKEL (reference sequence).

Sequenced: peripheral blood. The chain couples TRBV3-1 (or the pseudogene TRBV3-2) to TRBJ1-1; 7 nucleotides align to TRBD1. This clonotype originated in a man older than 75 with acute or convalescent COVID-19. CDR3 sequence reads: CASSGIGGRAFF. CDR3 nucleotide sequence: TGTGCCAGCAGCGGTATAGGGGGCAGAGCTTTCTTT.